This record concerns one T cell receptor beta chain sequence. Its target is not known. The data derive from a study of CD8 T cells in ankylosing spondylitis. Study outcomes and limitations: Within ankylosing spondylitis blood, a TCR beta motif made up of fewer than ten highly homologous variants appeared to be characteristic.

Via MiXCR, TCRdb re-called the 5' RACE reads, giving one row per CDR3 protein. This table has about 400,000 distinct CDR3 sequences, 20% to 25% appearing once. The CDR3 totals 16 residues. J gave up 4 bases and V 5 bases, and 13 bases lay outside the gene matches. V is TRBV12-3 or TRBV12-4 and J is TRBJ1-2; 7 bases map to TRBD1. Material: blood, either unsorted or a sorted T cell fraction (not recorded which). This sequence originates from a male donor with ankylosing spondylitis. In DNA, the CDR3 is TGTGCCAGCAGTCCTGGGACAGTGAATTTCCTCTATGGCTACACCTTC. Translation gives CASSPGTVNFLYGYTF.